This T cell receptor beta chain was identified in a study of blood T cell repertoires in COVID-19. This CDR3 is 14 amino acids long. V lost 2 bases and J 8 bases, leaving 12 bases between the germline ends. Germline values: CDR1 MDHEN, CDR2 SYDVKM. Clones were sequenced by immunoSEQ multiplex PCR, and TCRdb holds only the in-frame ones, with some missing. The sample records 300,000 to 450,000 clones, 87% being singletons. The sequenced sample was PBMCs or T cells enriched from blood (not recorded which). The genes are TRBV28 and TRBJ1-4; tentatively, D is TRBD1 (5 bases). The clonotype comes from a woman aged 25 to 45 who had recovered from COVID-19. The CDR3 nucleotides are TGTGCCAGCAGTTTAAGCGGGCAGGGCGAAAAACTGTTTTTT. Its translation is CASSLSGQGEKLFF.